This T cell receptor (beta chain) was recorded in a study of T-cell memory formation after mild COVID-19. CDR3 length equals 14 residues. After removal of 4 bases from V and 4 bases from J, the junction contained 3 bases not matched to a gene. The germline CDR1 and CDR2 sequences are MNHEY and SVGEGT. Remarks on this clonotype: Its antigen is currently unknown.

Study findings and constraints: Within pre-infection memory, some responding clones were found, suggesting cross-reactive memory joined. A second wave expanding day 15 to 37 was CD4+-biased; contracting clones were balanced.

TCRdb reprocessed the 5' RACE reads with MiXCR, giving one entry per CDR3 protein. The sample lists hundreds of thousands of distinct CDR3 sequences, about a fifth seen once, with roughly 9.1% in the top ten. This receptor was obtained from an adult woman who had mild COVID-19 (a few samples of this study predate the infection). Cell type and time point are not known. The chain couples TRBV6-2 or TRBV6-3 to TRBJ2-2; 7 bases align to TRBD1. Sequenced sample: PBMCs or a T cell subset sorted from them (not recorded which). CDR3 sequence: CASSWDRLTGELFF. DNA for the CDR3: TGTGCCAGCAGTTGGGACAGACTCACCGGGGAGCTGTTTTTT.